This TCR beta chain was captured by sequencing in a study of T-cell memory formation after mild COVID-19. The V end was cut by 5 bases, the J end by 4 bases, with 14 bases between. The length of the CDR3 is 14 residues. Germline V CDR1 and CDR2: MGHDK, SYGVNS. TCRdb used MiXCR to reprocess the 5' RACE reads, holding one entry per CDR3 protein. The sample shows a few hundred thousand distinct CDR3 sequences, roughly 17% of them seen only once. The gene calls are TRBV25-1 and TRBJ1-2, with D possibly being TRBD1 (5 bases). Sequenced sample: PBMCs or a T cell subset sorted from them (not recorded which). The source is a man between 18 and 29 years old who had mild COVID-19 (a few samples of this study predate the infection). Cell type and time point are not known. CDR3 DNA: TGTGCCAGCAGTCCTGAGGCCAGGGTCTATGGCTACACCTTC. This sequence encodes CASSPEARVYGYTF.